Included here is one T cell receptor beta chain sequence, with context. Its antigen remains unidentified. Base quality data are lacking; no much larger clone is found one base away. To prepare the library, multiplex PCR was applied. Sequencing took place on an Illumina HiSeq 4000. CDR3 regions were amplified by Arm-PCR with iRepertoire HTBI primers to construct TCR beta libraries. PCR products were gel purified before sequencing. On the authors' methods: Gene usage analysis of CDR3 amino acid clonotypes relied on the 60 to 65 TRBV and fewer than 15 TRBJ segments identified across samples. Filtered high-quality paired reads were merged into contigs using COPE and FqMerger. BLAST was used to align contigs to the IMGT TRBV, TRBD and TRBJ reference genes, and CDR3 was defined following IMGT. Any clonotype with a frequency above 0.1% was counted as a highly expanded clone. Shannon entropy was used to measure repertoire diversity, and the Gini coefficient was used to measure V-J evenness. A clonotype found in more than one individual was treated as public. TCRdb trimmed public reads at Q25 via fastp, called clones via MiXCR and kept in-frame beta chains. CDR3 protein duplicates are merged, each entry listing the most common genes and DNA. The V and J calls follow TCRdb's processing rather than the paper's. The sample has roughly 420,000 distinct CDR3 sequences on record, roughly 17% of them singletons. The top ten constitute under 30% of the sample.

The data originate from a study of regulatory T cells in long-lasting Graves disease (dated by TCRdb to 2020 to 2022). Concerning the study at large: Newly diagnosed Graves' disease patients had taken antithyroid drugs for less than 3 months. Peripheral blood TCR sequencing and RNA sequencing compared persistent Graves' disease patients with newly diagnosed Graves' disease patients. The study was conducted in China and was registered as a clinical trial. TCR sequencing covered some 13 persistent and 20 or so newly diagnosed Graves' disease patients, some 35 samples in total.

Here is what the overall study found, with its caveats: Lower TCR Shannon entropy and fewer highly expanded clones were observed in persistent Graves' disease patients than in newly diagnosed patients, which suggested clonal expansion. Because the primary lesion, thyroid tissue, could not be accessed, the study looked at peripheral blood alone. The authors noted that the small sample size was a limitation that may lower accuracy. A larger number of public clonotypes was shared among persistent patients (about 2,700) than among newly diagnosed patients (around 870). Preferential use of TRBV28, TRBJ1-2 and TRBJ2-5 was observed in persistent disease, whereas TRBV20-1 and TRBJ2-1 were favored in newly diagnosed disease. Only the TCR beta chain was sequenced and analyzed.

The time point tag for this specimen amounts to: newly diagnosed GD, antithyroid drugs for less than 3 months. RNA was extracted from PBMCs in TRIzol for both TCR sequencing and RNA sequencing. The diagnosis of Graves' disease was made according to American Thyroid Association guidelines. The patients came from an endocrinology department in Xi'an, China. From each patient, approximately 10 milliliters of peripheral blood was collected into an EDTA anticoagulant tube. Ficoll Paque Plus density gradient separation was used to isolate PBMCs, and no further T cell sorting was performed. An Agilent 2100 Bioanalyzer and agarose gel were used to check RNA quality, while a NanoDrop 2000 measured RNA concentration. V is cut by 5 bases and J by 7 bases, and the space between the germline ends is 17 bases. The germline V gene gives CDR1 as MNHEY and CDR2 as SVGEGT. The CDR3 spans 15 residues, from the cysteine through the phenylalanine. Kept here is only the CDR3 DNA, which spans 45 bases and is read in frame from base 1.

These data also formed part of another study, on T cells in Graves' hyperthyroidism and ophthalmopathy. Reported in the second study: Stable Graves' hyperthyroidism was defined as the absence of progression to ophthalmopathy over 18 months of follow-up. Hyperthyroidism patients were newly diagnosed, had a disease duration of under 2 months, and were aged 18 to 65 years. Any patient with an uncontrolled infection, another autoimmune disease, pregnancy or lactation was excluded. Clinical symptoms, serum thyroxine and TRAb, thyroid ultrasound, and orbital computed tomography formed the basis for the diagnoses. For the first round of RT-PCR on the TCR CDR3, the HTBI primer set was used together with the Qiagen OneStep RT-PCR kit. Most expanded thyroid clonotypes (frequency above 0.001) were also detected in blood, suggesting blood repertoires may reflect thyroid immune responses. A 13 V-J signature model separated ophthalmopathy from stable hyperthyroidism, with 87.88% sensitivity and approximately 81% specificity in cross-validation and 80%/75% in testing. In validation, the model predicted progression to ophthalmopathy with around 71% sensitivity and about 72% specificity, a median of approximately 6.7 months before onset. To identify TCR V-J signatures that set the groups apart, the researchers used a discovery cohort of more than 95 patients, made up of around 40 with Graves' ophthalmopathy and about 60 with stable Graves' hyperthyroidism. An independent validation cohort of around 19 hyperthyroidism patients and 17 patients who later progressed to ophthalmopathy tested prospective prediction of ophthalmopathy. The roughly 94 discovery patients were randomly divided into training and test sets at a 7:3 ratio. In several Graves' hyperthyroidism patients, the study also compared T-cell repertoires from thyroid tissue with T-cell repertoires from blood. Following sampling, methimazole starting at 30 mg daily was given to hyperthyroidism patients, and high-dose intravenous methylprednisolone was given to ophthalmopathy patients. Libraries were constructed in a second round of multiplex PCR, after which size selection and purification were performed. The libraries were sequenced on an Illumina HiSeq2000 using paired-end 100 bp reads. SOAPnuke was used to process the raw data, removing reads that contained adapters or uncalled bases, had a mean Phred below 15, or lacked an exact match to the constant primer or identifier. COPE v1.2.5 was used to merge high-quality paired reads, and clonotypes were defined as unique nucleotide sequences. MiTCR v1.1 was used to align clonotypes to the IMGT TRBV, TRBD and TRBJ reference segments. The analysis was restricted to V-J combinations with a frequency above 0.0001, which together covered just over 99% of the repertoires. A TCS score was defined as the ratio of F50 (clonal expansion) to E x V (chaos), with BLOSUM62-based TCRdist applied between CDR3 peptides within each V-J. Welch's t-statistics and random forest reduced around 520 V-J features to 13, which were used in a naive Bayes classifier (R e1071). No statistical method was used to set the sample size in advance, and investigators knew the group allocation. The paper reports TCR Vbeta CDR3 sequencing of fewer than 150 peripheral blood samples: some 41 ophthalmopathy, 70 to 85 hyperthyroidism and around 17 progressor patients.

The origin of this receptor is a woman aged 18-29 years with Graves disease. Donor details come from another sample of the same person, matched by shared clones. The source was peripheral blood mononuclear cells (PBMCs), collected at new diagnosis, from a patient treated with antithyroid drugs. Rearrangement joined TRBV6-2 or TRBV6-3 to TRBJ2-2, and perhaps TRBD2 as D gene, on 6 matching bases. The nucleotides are TGTGCCAGCAGTGAACCGAGCTGGGAGGTCGGGGAGCTGTTTTTT. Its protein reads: CASSEPSWEVGELFF.